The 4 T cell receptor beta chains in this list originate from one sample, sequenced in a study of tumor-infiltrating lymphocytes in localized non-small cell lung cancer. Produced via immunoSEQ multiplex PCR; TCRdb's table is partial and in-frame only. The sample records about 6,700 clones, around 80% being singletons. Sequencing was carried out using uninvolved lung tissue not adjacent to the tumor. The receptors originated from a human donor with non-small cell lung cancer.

CDR3 nucleotide sequence: TGTGCCAGCAGCTCCGTCCGGCAGGGAAGCAATCAGCCCCAGCATTTT. Its protein is CASSSVRQGSNQPQHF. V is TRBV6-6 and J is TRBJ1-5; weak D call: TRBD1 (5 bases). Trimming took 6 bases from V and 1 from J, leaving 16 bases between them. CDR1 is MNHNY and CDR2 is SVGAGI in the germline V gene (reference sequence). The length of the CDR3 is 16 residues.

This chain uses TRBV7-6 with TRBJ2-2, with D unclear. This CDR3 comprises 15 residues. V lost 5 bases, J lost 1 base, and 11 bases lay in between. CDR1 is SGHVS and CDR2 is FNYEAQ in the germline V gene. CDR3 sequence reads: CASSHSHGNTGELFF. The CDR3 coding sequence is TGTGCCAGCAGCCACTCCCATGGGAACACCGGGGAGCTGTTTTTT.

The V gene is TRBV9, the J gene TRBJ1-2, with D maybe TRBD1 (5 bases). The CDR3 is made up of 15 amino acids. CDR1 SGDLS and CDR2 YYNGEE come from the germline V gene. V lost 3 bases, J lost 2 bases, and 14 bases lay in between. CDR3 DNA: TGTGCCAGCAGCGCCCGGGGGGGGGTCAACTATGGCTACACCTTC. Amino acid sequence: CASSARGGVNYGYTF.

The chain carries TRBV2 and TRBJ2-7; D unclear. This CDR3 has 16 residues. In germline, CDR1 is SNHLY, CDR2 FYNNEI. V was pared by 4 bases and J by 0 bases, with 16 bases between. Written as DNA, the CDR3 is TGTGCCAGCAGTGGTTTTCTTTCCTTAAGCTCCTACGAGCAGTACTTC. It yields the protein CASSGFLSLSSYEQYF.